Following are 22 T cell receptor beta chains from one sample sequenced in a study of CD8+CD57+ T cells in acquired aplastic anemia. The sequenced patients had an expansion of CD8+CD57+ cells seen by flow cytometry. The use of genomic DNA as template underpinned the TCR beta VDJ and CDR3 profiling. TCRdb reprocessed the reads via MiXCR and lists one record per CDR3 protein. The profile covers about 250,000 distinct CDR3 sequences, with around 45% appearing a single time and over 7.5% taken by the ten largest. The specimen sequenced was sorted CD4+, CD8+, or CD8+CD57+ T cells (not recorded which) from PBMCs. The origin of the receptors is a human donor with aplastic anemia.

This clonotype has only a few counts. A much larger clone differs from this one at a single base, so this may be a read error. The rearrangement joins TRBV10-3 to TRBJ1-2; a weak D match, TRBD1 (5 bases). Germline CDR1 and CDR2: ENHRY and SYGVKD. The CDR3 extends over 14 amino acids. V was clipped by 8 bases and J by 8 bases, with 21 bases between them. CDR3 bases: TGTGCCATCCCTCGACCCCGGGGGATCCACGGCTACACCTTC. The encoded protein is CAIPRPRGIHGYTF.

The rearrangement joins TRBV6-1 to TRBJ2-1; 13 nucleotides match TRBD2. V lost 7 bases and J lost 5; bases outside the gene matches: 8. This CDR3 is built from 16 residues. The germline CDR1 and CDR2 sequences are MNHNS and SASEGT. CDR3 sequence (DNA): TGTGCCAGCACCACTAGCGGGAGGGCATGGGACAATGAGCAGTTCTTC. It translates to CASTTSGRAWDNEQFF.

The rearrangement links TRBV24-1 to TRBJ1-6, with TRBD1 identical over 7 bases. From germline, CDR1 is KGHDR and CDR2 SFDVKD. V shed 4 bases, J shed 6 bases, and the junction held 8 bases outside the gene matches. The CDR3 spans 16 residues. Here the CDR3 reads CATSDFDRDLNSPLHF. The CDR3 nucleotides are TGTGCCACCAGTGACTTTGACAGGGACCTTAATTCACCCCTCCACTTT.

This clonotype was picked up one time. The germline gene is not matched at one end of the junction; a read error may be the cause. This chain uses TRBV7-7 with TRBJ2-2; TRBD1 might be the D (6 bases). In germline, CDR1 is SSHAT, CDR2 FNYEAQ (reference sequence). CDR3 size: 16 residues. DNA for the CDR3: TGTGCTAGCAGTTCCCGAGTGGCAGGGGACACCGGGGAGCTGTTTTTT. It encodes CASSSRVAGDTGELFF.

Details on this clonotype: Given a much more abundant clone one base away, this may be a read error. V and J are TRBV20-1 and TRBJ1-1; 8 nucleotides match TRBD1. Germline values: CDR1 DFQATT, CDR2 SNEGSKA (reference sequence). The CDR3 has 14 amino acids. The CDR3 sequence: CSAPSGTGGTEALF. CDR3 DNA sequence: TGCAGTGCTCCCTCCGGGACAGGAGGCACTGAAGCTCTCTTT.

The chain links TRBV7-3 to TRBJ2-1; D gene uncertain. The CDR3 contains 12 residues. V lost 2 bases, J lost 8 bases, and 7 bases lay in between. Germline assignment: CDR1 SGHTA and CDR2 FQGTGA. The CDR3 here is CASSLVPDEQFF. The CDR3 DNA reads as TGTGCCAGCAGCTTAGTCCCGGATGAGCAGTTCTTC.

The chain carries TRBV4-1 and TRBJ2-7; D is perhaps TRBD1 or TRBD2 (5 bases each). Between the trimmed V and J ends, which lost 2 bases and 3 bases, there was a span of 14 bases. The germline gives CDR1 MGHRA, CDR2 YSYEKL. The CDR3 contains 15 residues. CDR3 nucleotides: TGCGCCAGCAGCCAATACTCGGGGCGAGACTACGAGCAGTACTTC. Its translation: CASSQYSGRDYEQYF.

The genes are TRBV9 and TRBJ1-2; no clear D. The germline V gene has CDR1 SGDLS and CDR2 YYNGEE. Trimming took 5 bases from V and 0 from J, leaving 8 bases between them. The CDR3 runs 13 residues. The CDR3 protein is CASRDVANYGYTF. DNA for the CDR3: TGTGCCAGCAGGGACGTAGCTAACTATGGCTACACCTTC.

This clonotype was detected only once. The chain joins TRBV10-3 to TRBJ2-5, with 14 bases that match TRBD2. The CDR3 is 15 residues long. Germline V gives CDR1 ENHRY, CDR2 SYGVKD. The V segment lost 4 bases and the J segment 5 bases; nucleotides outside the gene matches: 3. The CDR3 reads CAISGTSGGLETQYF. DNA of the CDR3: TGTGCCATCAGTGGGACTAGCGGGGGGCTGGAGACCCAGTACTTC.

This clonotype was seen a few times. The V and J genes are TRBV6-2 or TRBV6-3 and TRBJ2-7; 10 nucleotides align to TRBD1. In germline, CDR1 is MNHEY, CDR2 SVGEGT. V lost 0 bases, J lost 2 bases, and 10 bases stayed unmatched. This CDR3 has 18 amino acids. The CDR3 sequence: CASSYSMVGTGVPYEQYF. In DNA form, the CDR3 reads TGTGCCAGCAGTTACTCGATGGTTGGGACAGGGGTACCCTACGAGCAGTACTTC.

This clonotype occurred many times. The genes are TRBV6-5 and TRBJ2-5; 7 bases are shared with TRBD2. With V trimmed by 5 bases and J by 6 bases, 12 bases remained unmatched. The CDR3 runs to 15 residues. Germline loops: CDR1 MNHEY, CDR2 SVGAGI. The CDR3 DNA follows: TGTGCCAGCAGTATCAACACCGGGACTAACCAGACCCAGTACTTC. Translation: CASSINTGTNQTQYF.

This chain links TRBV5-1 with TRBJ2-7; D is undetermined. The CDR3 totals 14 residues. The V gene's germline CDR1 is SGHRS and CDR2 YFSETQ. V lost 0 bases and J 2 bases, leaving 9 bases between the germline ends. CDR3 residues: CASSLDHRAYEQYF. The CDR3 region has the DNA TGCGCCAGCAGCTTGGACCACAGAGCCTACGAGCAGTACTTC.

A word on this clonotype: Given a much more abundant clone one base away, this may be a read error. The conserved closing phenylalanine or tryptophan is absent in this CDR3, likely reflecting a read error. The V and J genes are TRBV12-3 or TRBV12-4 and TRBJ2-5; possibly TRBD1 for D (5 bases). The CDR3 has 14 residues. V lost 1 base to trimming and J lost 3 bases, with 9 bases between them. CDR3 amino acids: CASSLGTLEETQYL. The CDR3 DNA is TGTGCCAGCAGTTTAGGGACACTCGAAGAGACCCAGTACCTC.

The chain combines TRBV7-2 with TRBJ2-1; a weak D match, TRBD1 (5 bases). Germline CDR1 and CDR2: SGHTA and FQGNSA. CDR3 length equals 14 residues. V lost 5 bases and J lost 9, with 17 bases in between. The CDR3 sequence is CASSLNLGQGEQFF. Here the CDR3 DNA reads TGTGCCAGCAGCCTAAACTTAGGTCAGGGTGAGCAGTTCTTC.

V is TRBV12-3 or TRBV12-4 and J is TRBJ1-2, with D perhaps matching TRBD1 (5 bases). The CDR3 is 15 residues long. The ends were cut back, 5 bases at V and 2 bases at J, with 15 bases in the middle. The CDR3 sequence is CASSKVEGTNYGYTF. DNA of the CDR3: TGTGCCAGCAGTAAGGTGGAGGGGACCAACTATGGCTACACCTTC.

This clonotype was observed at least ten times. V usage is TRBV12-3 or TRBV12-4 and J usage is TRBJ2-7; maybe TRBD1 (6 bases). This CDR3 spans 14 amino acids. Trimming cost V 0 bases and J 2 bases, with 8 bases left between them. The CDR3 reads CASSLAWTAYEQYF. For the CDR3, the DNA is TGTGCCAGCAGTTTAGCTTGGACAGCCTACGAGCAGTACTTC.

A remark on this clonotype: One junction end disagrees with the germline gene, perhaps due to a read error. Written as DNA, the CDR3 is TGTGCCAGTGGTTTGGTACGGGACGAAGCTTTCTTT. The encoded protein is CASGLVRDEAFF. This chain joins TRBV12-5 and TRBJ1-1; tentatively, D is TRBD1 (5 bases). The CDR3 sequence is 12 residues long. Germline assignment: CDR1 LGHNT and CDR2 FRNRAP.

The chain carries TRBV6-2 or TRBV6-3 and TRBJ2-7; possibly TRBD1 or TRBD2 for D (5 bases each). Looked up from germline, CDR1 is MNHEY and CDR2 is SVGEGT. The CDR3 consists of 13 residues. V was shortened by 7 bases and J by 3 bases, with 13 bases between the two germline ends. As DNA, the CDR3 is TGTGCCAGCAACCCGGGGCTAGTCTACGAGCAGTACTTC. This sequence encodes CASNPGLVYEQYF.

This clonotype was recorded many times. The chain couples TRBV10-1 to TRBJ1-5, with 8 positions matching TRBD1. CDR1 and CDR2 (germline): WNHNN, SYGVQD (reference sequence). V was clipped by 7 bases and J by 6 bases; unmatched bases: 14. This CDR3 is built from 16 residues. CDR3 sequence: CASNLGQGGCFQPQHF. CDR3 sequence (DNA): TGCGCCAGCAACCTAGGACAGGGTGGCTGTTTTCAGCCCCAGCATTTT.

This clonotype turned up a few times. Here the CDR3 reads CASSPEDSQYF. The CDR3 DNA is TGTGCCAGCAGCCCCGAGGACAGTCAGTACTTC. V gene TRBV3-2 combines with J gene TRBJ2-5; no DNA check was done on the table's D call, TRBD1. TRBV3-2 is a pseudogene locus. The length of the CDR3 is 11 residues.

This clonotype came up many times. The V call is TRBV30, the J call TRBJ1-2; D not certain. CDR1 GTSNPN and CDR2 SVGIG come from the germline V gene (reference sequence). This CDR3 comprises 15 residues. V dropped 0 bases and J dropped 4 bases, with 15 bases sitting between them. The CDR3 DNA follows: TGTGCCTGGAGTGTACCTGAGACATACAGCTATGGCTACACCTTC. Amino acid sequence: CAWSVPETYSYGYTF.

On this clonotype: One end of the junction is discordant with germline, which a read error may explain. This chain links TRBV15 with TRBJ2-7; 9 bases are shared with TRBD2. The germline V gene encodes CDR1 LNHNV and CDR2 YYDKDF (reference sequence). CDR3 length: 15 amino acids. This CDR3 reads CATSPTSGGLYERYF. The DNA of the CDR3 is TGTGCCACCAGCCCGACCAGCGGGGGGTTGTACGAGCGGTACTTC.